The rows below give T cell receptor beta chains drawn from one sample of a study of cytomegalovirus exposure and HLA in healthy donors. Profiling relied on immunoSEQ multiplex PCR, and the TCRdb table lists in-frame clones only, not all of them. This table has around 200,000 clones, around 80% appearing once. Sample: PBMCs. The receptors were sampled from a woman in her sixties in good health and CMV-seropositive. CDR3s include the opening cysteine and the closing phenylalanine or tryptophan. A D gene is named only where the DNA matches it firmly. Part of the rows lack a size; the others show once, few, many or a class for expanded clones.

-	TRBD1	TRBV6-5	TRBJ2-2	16	CASSLGTGGKSGELFF	TGTGCCAGCAGTTTGGGGACAGGGGGTAAATCCGGGGAGCTGTTTTTT
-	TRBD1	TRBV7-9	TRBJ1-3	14	CASSLVGTGDTIYF	TGTGCCAGCAGCTTAGTTGGGACAGGAGACACCATATATTTT
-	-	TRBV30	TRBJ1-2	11	CAWSVRSGYTF	TGTGCCTGGAGTGTACGCAGTGGCTACACCTTC
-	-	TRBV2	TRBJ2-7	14	CASAEDLTSYEQYF	TGTGCCAGCGCCGAGGATCTAACAAGCTACGAGCAGTACTTC
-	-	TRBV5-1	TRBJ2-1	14	CASSADSSNNEQFF	TGCGCCAGCAGCGCGGACAGCTCTAACAATGAGCAGTTCTTC
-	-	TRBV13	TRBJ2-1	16	CASSLDGGNSYNEQFF	TGTGCCAGCAGCTTAGACGGAGGGAACTCCTACAATGAGCAGTTCTTC
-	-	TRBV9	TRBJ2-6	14	CASSVGVGANVLTF	TGTGCCAGCAGCGTAGGAGTTGGGGCCAACGTCCTGACTTTC
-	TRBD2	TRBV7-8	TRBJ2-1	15	CASSFRDWGGNEQFF	TGTGCCAGCAGCTTCCGGGACTGGGGAGGGAATGAGCAGTTCTTC
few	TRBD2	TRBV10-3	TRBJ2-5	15	CAISEFAGGQETQYF	TGTGCCATCAGTGAGTTTGCGGGGGGCCAGGAGACCCAGTACTTC
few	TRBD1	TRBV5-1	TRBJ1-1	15	CASSSRGDMNTEAFF	TGCGCCAGCAGCTCCAGGGGGGACATGAACACTGAAGCTTTCTTT
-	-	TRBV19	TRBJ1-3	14	CASSIGQIGNTIYF	TGTGCCAGTAGTATCGGACAGATTGGAAACACCATATATTTT
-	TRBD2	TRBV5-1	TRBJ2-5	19	CASSLGRGLAGVKQETQYF	TGCGCCAGCAGCCTGGGGCGGGGACTAGCGGGAGTGAAGCAAGAGACCCAGTACTTC
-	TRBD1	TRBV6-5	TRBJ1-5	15	CASSYGQGGNQPQHF	TGTGCCAGCAGTTACGGGCAGGGGGGCAATCAGCCCCAGCATTTT
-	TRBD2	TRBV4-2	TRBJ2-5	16	CASSQALASGTETQYF	TGTGCCAGCAGCCAAGCGTTAGCTAGCGGGACAGAGACCCAGTACTTC
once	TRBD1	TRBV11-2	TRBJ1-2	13	CASSLDRTGGYTF	TGTGCCAGCAGCTTAGATAGGACAGGTGGCTACACCTTC
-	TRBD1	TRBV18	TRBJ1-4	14	CASSLDRGSEKLFF	TGTGCCAGCTCGCTAGACAGGGGAAGTGAAAAACTGTTTTTT
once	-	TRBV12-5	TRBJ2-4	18	CASGLVPGQILAKNIQYF	TGTGCTAGTGGTTTGGTACCCGGACAGATACTAGCCAAAAACATTCAGTACTTC
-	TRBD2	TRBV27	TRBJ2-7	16	CASRPLNLAGAHEQYF	TGTGCCAGCAGACCACTCAACCTAGCGGGGGCTCACGAGCAGTACTTC
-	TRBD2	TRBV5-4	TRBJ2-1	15	CASSLERLAGVGQFF	TGTGCCAGCAGCTTGGAGAGACTAGCGGGAGTAGGGCAGTTCTTC
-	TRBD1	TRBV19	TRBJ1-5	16	CASSIRGGQGSQPQHF	TGTGCCAGTAGTATCCGAGGCGGACAGGGGAGTCAGCCCCAGCATTTT
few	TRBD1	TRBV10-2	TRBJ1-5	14	CASSPGQGSQPQHF	TGCGCCAGCAGCCCCGGACAGGGGAGCCAGCCCCAGCATTTT
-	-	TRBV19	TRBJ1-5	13	CASRERVFQPQHF	TGTGCCAGTAGGGAGAGGGTATTCCAGCCCCAGCATTTT
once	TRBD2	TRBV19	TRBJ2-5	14	CASSMLAGGETQYF	TGTGCCAGTAGTATGCTAGCGGGAGGTGAGACCCAGTACTTC
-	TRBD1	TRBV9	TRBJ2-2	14	CASSEQGAGGELFF	TGTGCCAGCAGCGAACAGGGGGCGGGTGGGGAGCTGTTTTTT
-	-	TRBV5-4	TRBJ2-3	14	CASSLARRGDTQYF	TGTGCCAGCAGCTTGGCTAGACGGGGGGATACGCAGTATTTT
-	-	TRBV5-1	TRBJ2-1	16	CASSLKRVSSYNEQFF	TGCGCCAGCAGCTTGAAGCGGGTAAGCTCCTACAATGAGCAGTTCTTC
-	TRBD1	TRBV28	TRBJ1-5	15	CASNNRGSGRQPQHF	TGTGCCAGCAATAACAGGGGGTCAGGGCGCCAGCCCCAGCATTTT
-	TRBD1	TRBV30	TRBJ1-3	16	CAWSQTGTARGNTIYF	TGTGCCTGGAGCCAAACCGGGACAGCGAGGGGAAACACCATATATTTT
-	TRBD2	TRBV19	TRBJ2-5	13	CASRSTSGGPQYF	TGTGCCAGTAGGTCGACTAGCGGGGGACCCCAGTACTTC
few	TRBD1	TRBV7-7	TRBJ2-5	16	CASSPGSGQTQETQYF	TGTGCCAGCAGCCCCGGGTCGGGACAGACCCAAGAGACCCAGTACTTC
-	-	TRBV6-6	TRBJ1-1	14	CASNGGALNTEAFF	TGTGCCAGCAACGGGGGGGCCCTGAACACTGAAGCTTTCTTT
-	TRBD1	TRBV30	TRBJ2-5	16	CAWSPWDRGYQETQYF	TGTGCCTGGAGTCCCTGGGACAGGGGCTATCAAGAGACCCAGTACTTC
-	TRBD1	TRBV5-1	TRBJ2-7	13	CASSSTGGGEQYF	TGCGCCAGCAGCTCCACAGGGGGTGGCGAGCAGTACTTC
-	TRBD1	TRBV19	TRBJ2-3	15	CASSLGDRGTDTQYF	TGTGCCAGTAGTCTAGGGGACAGGGGCACAGATACGCAGTATTTT
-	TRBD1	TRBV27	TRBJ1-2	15	CASSIQGATPGGYTF	TGTGCCAGCAGTATACAGGGGGCGACCCCCGGTGGCTACACCTTC
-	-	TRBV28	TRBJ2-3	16	CASSLRAPWSPNTQYF	TGTGCCAGCAGTTTAAGAGCCCCCTGGAGTCCAAATACGCAGTATTTT
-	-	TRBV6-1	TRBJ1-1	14	CASTVMTGNAEAFF	TGTGCCAGCACTGTTATGACAGGAAACGCTGAAGCTTTCTTT
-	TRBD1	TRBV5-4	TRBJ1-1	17	CASSIDDRDRMNTEAFF	TGTGCCAGCAGCATCGACGACAGGGACCGAATGAACACTGAAGCTTTCTTT
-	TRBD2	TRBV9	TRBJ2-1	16	CASSAKAGVKGYEQFF	TGTGCCAGCAGCGCAAAAGCGGGAGTGAAAGGCTATGAGCAGTTCTTC
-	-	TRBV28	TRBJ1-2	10	CASHSYGYTF	TGTGCCAGTCACTCTTATGGCTACACCTTC
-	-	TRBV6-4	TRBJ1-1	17	CASSSSPTTGLNTEAFF	TGTGCCAGCAGCAGCTCCCCCACCACAGGGTTGAACACTGAAGCTTTCTTT
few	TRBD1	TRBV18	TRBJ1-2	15	CASSPNPGDRDGYTF	TGTGCCAGCTCACCGAATCCAGGGGACAGGGATGGCTACACCTTC
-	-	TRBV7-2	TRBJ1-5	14	CASSSDRLNQPQHF	TGTGCCAGCAGCTCAGACAGATTAAATCAGCCCCAGCATTTT
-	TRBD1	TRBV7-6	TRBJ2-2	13	CASSRTGDGELFF	TGTGCCAGCAGCAGGACAGGGGACGGGGAGCTGTTTTTT
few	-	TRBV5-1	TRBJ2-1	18	CASSLRGFGRNSYNEQFF	TGCGCCAGCAGCCTAAGGGGGTTTGGGCGTAACTCCTACAATGAGCAGTTCTTC